This is a list of T cell receptor beta chains from one sample in a study of CD8 T cells in ankylosing spondylitis. TCRdb ran MiXCR on the 5' RACE reads and lists one entry per CDR3 protein. There are about 540,000 distinct CDR3 sequences in the sample; 9.5% to 15% occur only once, and nearly 7% lies in the top ten. Sequencing was carried out using blood, either unsorted or a sorted T cell fraction (not recorded which). The receptor source for this set is a male donor with ankylosing spondylitis. CDR3s include the opening cysteine and the closing phenylalanine or tryptophan. A D gene is named only where the DNA matches it firmly. Rows give clone size only sometimes, using once, few, many, or a class for an expanded clone.

abundance: .; j_gene: TRBJ2-3; d_gene: TRBD1; v_gene: TRBV6-1; CDR3aa: CASRDAGTASTDTQYF; CDR3nt: TGTGCCAGCAGGGATGCCGGGACAGCTAGCACAGATACGCAGTATTTT
abundance: few; j_gene: TRBJ1-2; d_gene: .; v_gene: TRBV21-1; CDR3aa: CASNDGTGVLYGYTF; CDR3nt: TGTGCCAGCAACGATGGGACAGGAGTCCTCTATGGCTACACCTTC
abundance: few; j_gene: TRBJ2-7; d_gene: .; v_gene: TRBV2; CDR3aa: CASGPNGGFEQYF; CDR3nt: TGTGCCAGCGGCCCGAATGGGGGGTTTGAGCAGTACTTC
abundance: .; j_gene: TRBJ2-1; d_gene: TRBD2; v_gene: TRBV5-1; CDR3aa: CASSRTAGNYNEQFF; CDR3nt: TGCGCCAGCAGCAGAACAGCGGGGAACTACAATGAGCAGTTCTTC
abundance: .; j_gene: TRBJ2-3; d_gene: .; v_gene: TRBV2; CDR3aa: CASNDDLATQYF; CDR3nt: TGTGCCAGCAACGATGACCTGGCTACGCAGTATTTT
abundance: many; j_gene: TRBJ2-1; d_gene: .; v_gene: TRBV25-1; CDR3aa: CASSERENEQFF; CDR3nt: TGTGCCAGCAGTGAGAGGGAGAATGAGCAGTTCTTC
abundance: .; j_gene: TRBJ2-3; d_gene: .; v_gene: TRBV6-2/TRBV6-3; CDR3aa: CASSGSAASTDTQYF; CDR3nt: TGTGCCAGCAGTGGGTCAGCGGCTAGCACAGATACGCAGTATTTT
abundance: few; j_gene: TRBJ2-2; d_gene: TRBD2; v_gene: TRBV20-1; CDR3aa: CSARDQASGSGGELFF; CDR3nt: TGCAGTGCTAGAGATCAGGCTAGCGGGAGCGGGGGGGAGCTGTTTTTT
abundance: .; j_gene: TRBJ1-1; d_gene: TRBD1; v_gene: TRBV3-1; CDR3aa: CASSGTGGWGSTEAFF; CDR3nt: TGTGCCAGCAGCGGGACAGGGGGCTGGGGTTCCACTGAAGCTTTCTTT
abundance: many; j_gene: TRBJ2-1; d_gene: .; v_gene: TRBV29-1; CDR3aa: CSVDRPRGSYNEQFF; CDR3nt: TGCAGCGTTGACCGCCCTCGGGGCTCCTACAATGAGCAGTTCTTC
abundance: few; j_gene: TRBJ2-7; d_gene: TRBD2; v_gene: TRBV3-1; CDR3aa: CASSQLGLAGEAYEQYF; CDR3nt: TGTGCCAGCAGTCAACTGGGACTAGCGGGAGAAGCCTACGAGCAGTACTTC